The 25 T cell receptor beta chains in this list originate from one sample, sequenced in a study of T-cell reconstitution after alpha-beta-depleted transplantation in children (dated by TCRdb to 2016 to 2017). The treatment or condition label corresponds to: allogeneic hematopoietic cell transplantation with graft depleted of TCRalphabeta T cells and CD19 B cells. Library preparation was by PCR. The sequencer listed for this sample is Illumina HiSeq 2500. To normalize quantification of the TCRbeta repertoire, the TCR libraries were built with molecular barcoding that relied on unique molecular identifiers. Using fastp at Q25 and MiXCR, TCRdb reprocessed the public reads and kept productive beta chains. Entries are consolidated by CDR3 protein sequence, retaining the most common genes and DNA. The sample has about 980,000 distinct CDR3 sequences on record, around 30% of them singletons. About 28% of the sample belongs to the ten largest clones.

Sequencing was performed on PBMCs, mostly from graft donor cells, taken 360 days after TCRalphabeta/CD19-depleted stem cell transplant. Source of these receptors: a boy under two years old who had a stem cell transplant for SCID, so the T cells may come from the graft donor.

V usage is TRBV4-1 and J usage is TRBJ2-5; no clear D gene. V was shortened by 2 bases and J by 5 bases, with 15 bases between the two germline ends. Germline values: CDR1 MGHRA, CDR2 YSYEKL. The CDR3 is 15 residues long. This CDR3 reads CASSQFPGFVETQYF. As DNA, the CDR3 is TGCGCCAGCAGCCAATTTCCGGGTTTCGTTGAGACCCAGTACTTC.

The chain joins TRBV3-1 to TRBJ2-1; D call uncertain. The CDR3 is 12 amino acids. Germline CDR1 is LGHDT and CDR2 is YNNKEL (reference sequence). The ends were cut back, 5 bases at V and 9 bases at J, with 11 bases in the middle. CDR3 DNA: TGTGCCAGCAGCGAGAGCGTGGGTGAGCAGTTCTTC. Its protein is CASSESVGEQFF.

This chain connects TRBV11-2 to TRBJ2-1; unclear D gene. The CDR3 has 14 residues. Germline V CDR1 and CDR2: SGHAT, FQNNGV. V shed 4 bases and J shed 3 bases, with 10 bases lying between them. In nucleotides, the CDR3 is TGTGCCAGCAGCTCAAGGATGGGCTACAATGAGCAGTTCTTC. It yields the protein CASSSRMGYNEQFF.

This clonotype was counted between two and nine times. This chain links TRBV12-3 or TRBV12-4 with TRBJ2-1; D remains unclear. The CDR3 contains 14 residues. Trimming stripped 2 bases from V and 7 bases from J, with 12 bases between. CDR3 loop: CASSLLLWTNEQFF. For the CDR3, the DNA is TGTGCCAGCAGTTTACTGTTGTGGACGAATGAGCAGTTCTTC.

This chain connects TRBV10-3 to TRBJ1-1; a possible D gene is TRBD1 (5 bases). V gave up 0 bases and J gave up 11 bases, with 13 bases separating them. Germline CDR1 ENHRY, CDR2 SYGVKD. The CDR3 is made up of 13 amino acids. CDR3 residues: CAISESGRGEAFF. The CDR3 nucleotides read TGTGCCATCAGTGAGTCAGGGAGAGGGGAGGCTTTCTTT.

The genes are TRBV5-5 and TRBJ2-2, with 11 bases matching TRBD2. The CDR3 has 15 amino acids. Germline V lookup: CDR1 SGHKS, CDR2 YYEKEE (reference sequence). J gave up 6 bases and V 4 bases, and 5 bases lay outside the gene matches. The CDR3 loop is CASSRSGGASGELFF. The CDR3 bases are TGTGCCAGCAGCCGTAGCGGGGGGGCTTCCGGGGAGCTGTTTTTT.

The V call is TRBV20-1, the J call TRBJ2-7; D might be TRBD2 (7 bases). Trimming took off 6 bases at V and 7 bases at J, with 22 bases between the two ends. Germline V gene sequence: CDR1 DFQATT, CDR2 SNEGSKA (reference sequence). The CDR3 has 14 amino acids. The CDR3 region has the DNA TGCAGTGCAGACCCGGGGGGCTTCCCCGCGGAGCAGTACTTC. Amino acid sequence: CSADPGGFPAEQYF.

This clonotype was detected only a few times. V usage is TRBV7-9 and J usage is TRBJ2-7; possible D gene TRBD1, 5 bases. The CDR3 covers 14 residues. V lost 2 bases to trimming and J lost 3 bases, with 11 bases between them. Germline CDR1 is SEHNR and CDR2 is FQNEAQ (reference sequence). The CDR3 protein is CASSLKDTFYEQYF. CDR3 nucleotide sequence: TGTGCCAGCAGCTTAAAGGACACCTTCTACGAGCAGTACTTC.

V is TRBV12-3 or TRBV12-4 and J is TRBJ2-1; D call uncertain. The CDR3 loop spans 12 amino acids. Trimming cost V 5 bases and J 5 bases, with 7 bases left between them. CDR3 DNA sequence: TGTGCCAGCAGTGGGTCACACAATGAGCAGTTCTTC. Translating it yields CASSGSHNEQFF.

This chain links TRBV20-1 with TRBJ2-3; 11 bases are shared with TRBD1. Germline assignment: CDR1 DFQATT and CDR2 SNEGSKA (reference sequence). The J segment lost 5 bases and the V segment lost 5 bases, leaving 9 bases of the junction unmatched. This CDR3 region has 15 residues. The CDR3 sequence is CSAPRTGGYRDTQYF. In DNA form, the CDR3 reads TGCAGTGCTCCACGGACAGGGGGCTACCGAGATACGCAGTATTTT.

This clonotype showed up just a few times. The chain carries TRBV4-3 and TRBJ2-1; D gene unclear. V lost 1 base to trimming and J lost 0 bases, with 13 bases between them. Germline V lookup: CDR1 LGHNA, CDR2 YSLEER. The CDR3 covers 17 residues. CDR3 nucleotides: TGCGCCAGCAGCCAAGGCTTACTGTCCATCTCCTACAATGAGCAGTTCTTC. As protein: CASSQGLLSISYNEQFF.

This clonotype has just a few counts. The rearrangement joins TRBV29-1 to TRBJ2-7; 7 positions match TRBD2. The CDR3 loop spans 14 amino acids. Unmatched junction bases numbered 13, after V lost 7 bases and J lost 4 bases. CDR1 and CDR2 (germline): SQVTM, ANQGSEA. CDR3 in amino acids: CSAWGGSAKYEQYF. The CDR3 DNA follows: TGCAGCGCCTGGGGGGGTTCGGCTAAATACGAGCAGTACTTC.

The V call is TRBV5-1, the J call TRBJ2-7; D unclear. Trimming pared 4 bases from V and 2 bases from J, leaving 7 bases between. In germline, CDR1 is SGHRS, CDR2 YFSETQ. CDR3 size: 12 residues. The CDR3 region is CASSTETYEQYF. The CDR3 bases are TGCGCCAGCAGCACCGAAACCTACGAGCAGTACTTC.

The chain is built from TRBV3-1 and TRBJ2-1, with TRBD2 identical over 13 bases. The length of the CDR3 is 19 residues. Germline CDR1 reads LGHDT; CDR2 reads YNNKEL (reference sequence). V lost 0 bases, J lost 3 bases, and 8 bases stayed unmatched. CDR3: CASSQEFSGLAGHYNEQFF. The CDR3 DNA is TGTGCCAGCAGCCAAGAATTCTCGGGACTAGCGGGGCACTACAATGAGCAGTTCTTC.

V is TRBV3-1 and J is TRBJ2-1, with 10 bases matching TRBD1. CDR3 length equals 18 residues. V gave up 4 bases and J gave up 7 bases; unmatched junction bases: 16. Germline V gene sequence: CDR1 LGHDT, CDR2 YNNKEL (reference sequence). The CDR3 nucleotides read TGTGCCAGCAGCCCCACCTTTCCGGGACAGGGGAGTGTTAATGAGCAGTTCTTC. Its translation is CASSPTFPGQGSVNEQFF.

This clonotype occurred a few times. CDR3 DNA: TGTGCCAGCAGTTTAGAAGATGGCTACACCTTC. It is translated as CASSLEDGYTF. The genes are TRBV12-3 or TRBV12-4 and TRBJ1-2; D is undetermined. This CDR3 region has 11 residues. V was trimmed by 1 base and J by 6 bases, leaving 3 bases between them.

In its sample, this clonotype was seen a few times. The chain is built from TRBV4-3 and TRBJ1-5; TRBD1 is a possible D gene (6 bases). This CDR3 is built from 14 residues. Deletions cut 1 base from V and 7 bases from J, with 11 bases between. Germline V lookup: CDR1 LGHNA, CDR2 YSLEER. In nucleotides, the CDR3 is TGCGCCAGCAGCCAAGTACCAGGGGCCCAGCCCCAGCATTTT. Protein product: CASSQVPGAQPQHF.

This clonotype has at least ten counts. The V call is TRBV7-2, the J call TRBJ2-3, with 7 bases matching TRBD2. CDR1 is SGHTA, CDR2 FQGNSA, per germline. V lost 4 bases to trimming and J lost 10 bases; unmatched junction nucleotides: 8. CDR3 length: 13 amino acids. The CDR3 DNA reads TGTGCCAGCAGCTCGCGGACTAGTACGGCGCAGTATTTT. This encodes CASSSRTSTAQYF.

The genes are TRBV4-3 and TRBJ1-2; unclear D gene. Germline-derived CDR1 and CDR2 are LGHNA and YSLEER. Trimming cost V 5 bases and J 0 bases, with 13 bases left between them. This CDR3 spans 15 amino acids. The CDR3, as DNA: TGCGCCAGCAGCGTTCACAGCTTGACTAACTATGGCTACACCTTC. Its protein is CASSVHSLTNYGYTF.

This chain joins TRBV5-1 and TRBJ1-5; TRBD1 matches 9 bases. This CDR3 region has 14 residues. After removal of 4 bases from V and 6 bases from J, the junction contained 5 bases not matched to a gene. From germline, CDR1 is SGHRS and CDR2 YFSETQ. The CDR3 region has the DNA TGCGCCAGCAGCCCATGGACAGGGGCTCAGCCCCAGCATTTT. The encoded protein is CASSPWTGAQPQHF.

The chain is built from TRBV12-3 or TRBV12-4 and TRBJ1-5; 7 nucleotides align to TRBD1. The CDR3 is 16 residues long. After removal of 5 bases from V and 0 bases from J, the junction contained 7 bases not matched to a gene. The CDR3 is CASSPTGDYSNQPQHF. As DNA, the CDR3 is TGTGCCAGCAGTCCTACAGGGGATTATAGCAATCAGCCCCAGCATTTT.

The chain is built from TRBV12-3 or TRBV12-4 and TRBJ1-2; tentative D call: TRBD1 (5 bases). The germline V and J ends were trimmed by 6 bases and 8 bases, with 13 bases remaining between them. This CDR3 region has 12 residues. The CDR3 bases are TGTGCCAGCAGGCCCGGGGCCGGGGGCTACACCTTC. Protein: CASRPGAGGYTF.

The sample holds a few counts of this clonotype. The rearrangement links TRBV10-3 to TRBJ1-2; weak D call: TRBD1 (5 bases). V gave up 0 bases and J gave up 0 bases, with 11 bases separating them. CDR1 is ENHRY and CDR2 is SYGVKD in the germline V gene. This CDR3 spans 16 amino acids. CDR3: CAISESQGITNYGYTF. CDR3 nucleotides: TGTGCCATCAGTGAGTCGCAGGGTATCACTAACTATGGCTACACCTTC.

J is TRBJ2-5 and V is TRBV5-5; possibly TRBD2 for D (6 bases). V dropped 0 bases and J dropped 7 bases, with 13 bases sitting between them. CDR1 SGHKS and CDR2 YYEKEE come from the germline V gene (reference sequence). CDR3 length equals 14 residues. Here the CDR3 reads CASSLAALGGTQYF. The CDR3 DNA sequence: TGTGCCAGCAGCTTGGCCGCGCTGGGGGGGACCCAGTACTTC.

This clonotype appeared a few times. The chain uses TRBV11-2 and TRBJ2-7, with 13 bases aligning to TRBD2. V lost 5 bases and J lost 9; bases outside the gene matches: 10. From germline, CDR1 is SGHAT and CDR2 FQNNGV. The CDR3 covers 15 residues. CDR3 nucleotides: TGTGCCAGCAGCATGCCGGGACTAGCGGGGTCCGGGCAGTACTTC. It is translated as CASSMPGLAGSGQYF.